This entry is about one T cell receptor beta chain. The antigen is undetermined. The V gene's germline CDR1 is MNHEY and CDR2 SMNVEV (reference sequence). V was shortened by 4 bases and J by 7 bases, with 14 bases between the two germline ends. The CDR3 consists of 14 residues. The method was immunoSEQ multiplex PCR; TCRdb's version includes in-frame clones alone and lacks a portion of them. The table records about 130,000 clones, over 85% of them present only once. This entry belongs to a study of T cell responses to AZD1222 COVID-19 vaccine. Study-level results: Clonal diversity was possibly underestimated; the donors were predominantly white British and more often female.

The rearrangement joins TRBV27 to TRBJ2-1; D call uncertain. The source was peripheral blood, collected on day 0 of AZD1222 vaccination. The receptor was isolated from an adult in good health. The CDR3: CASSYRTARNEQFF. CDR3 DNA: TGTGCCAGCAGTTATAGGACCGCGAGGAATGAGCAGTTCTTC.